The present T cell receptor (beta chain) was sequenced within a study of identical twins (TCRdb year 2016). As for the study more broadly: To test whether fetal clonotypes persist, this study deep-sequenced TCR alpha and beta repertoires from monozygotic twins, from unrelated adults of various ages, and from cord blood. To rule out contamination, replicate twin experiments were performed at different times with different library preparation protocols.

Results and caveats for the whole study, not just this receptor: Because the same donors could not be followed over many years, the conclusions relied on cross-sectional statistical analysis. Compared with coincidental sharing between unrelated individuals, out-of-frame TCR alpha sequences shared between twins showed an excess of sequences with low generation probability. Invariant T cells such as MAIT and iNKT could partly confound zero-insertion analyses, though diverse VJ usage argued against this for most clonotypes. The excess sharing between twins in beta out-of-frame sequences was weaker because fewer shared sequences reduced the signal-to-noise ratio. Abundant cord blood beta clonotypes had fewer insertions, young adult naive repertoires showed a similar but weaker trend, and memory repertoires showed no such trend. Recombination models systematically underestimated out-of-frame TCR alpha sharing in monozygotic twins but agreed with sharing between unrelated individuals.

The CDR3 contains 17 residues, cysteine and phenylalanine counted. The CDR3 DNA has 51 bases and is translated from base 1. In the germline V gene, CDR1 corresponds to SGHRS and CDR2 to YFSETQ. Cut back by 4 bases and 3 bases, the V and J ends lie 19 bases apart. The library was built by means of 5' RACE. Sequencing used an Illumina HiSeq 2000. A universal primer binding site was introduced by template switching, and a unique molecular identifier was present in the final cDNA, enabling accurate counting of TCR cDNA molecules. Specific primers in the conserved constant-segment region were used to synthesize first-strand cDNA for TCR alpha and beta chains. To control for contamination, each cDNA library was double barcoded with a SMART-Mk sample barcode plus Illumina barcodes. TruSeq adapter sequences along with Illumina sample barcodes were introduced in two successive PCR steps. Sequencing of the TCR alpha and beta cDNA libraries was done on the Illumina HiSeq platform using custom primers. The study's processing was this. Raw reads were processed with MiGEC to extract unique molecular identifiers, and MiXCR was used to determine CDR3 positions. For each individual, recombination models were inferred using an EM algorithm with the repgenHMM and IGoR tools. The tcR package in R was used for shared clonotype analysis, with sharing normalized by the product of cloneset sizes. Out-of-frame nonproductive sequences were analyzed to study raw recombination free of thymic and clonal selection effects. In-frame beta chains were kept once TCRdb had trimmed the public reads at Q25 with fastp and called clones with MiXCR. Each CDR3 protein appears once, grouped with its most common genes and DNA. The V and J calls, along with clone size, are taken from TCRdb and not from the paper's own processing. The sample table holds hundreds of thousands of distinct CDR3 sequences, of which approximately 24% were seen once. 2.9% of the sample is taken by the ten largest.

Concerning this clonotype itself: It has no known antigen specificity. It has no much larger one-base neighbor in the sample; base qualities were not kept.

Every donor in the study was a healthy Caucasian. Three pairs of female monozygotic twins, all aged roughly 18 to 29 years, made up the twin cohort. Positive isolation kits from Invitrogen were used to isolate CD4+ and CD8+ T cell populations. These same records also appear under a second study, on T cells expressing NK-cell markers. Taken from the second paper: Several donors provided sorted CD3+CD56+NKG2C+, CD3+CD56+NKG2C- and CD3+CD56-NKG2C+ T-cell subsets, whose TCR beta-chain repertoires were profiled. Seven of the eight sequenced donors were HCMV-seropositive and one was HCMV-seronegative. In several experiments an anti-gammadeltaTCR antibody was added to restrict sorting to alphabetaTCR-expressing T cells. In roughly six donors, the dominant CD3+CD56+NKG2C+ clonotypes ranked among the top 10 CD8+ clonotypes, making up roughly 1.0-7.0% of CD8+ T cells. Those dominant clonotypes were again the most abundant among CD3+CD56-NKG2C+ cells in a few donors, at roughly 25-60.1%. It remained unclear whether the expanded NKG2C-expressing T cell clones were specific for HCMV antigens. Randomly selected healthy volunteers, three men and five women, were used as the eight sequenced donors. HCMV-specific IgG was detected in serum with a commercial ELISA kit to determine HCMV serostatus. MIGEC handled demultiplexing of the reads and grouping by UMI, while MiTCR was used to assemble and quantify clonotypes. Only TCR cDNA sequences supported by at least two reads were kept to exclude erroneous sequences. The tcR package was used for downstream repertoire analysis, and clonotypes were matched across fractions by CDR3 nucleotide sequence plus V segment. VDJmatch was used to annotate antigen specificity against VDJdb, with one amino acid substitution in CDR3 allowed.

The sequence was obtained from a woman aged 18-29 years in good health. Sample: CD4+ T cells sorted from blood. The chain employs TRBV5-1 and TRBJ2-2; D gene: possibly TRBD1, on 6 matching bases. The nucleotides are TGCGCCAGCAGCGTAATTCTAGGGGGATTTGACACCGGGGAGCTGTTTTTT. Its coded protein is CASSVILGGFDTGELFF.